This T cell receptor beta chain originates from a study of STAT5B mutations in CD4+ large granular lymphocyte leukemia. Whole-study context: Among healthy controls, a particular HLA allele went with more CDR3 'QG' motifs.

Turning to this clone: The antigen remains unidentified.

Assay used: immunoSEQ multiplex PCR; TCRdb lists only in-frame clones, some missing. This table holds about 33,000 clones, 60% to 80% found once. The germline V gene has CDR1 MDHEN and CDR2 SYDVKM. The CDR3 is made up of 14 amino acids. V lost 6 bases to trimming and J lost 2 bases, with 14 bases between them. Study-level findings and limits: TRBV06-family usage was enriched in top patient clones (8/27) versus controls (2/35). Patient CD4-sorted repertoires looked more clonal than healthy CD4+ repertoires, even without putative leukemic clones.

The rearrangement uses TRBV28 and TRBJ2-7, with D perhaps TRBD1 (6 bases). The clonotype comes from a human donor in good health. The sample comprised CD4+ T cells from blood buffy coats. CDR3 nucleotide sequence: TGTGCCAGCAGGATACGGGGACATACCTACGAGCAGTACTTC. This gives the protein CASRIRGHTYEQYF.